The 12 T cell receptor beta chains reported below all come from one sample, sequenced in a study of CXCR3-negative and CXCR3-positive naive CD8 T cells. Study-level results: Comparison of naive cells showed more hydrophobic TRB CDR3s in CXCR3-positive than in CXCR3-negative naive cells.

Antigen specificity for these receptors is unknown. The libraries of TRB cDNA were prepared using 5' RACE with UMI labels. Each CDR3 protein gets one entry in TCRdb, which reprocessed the 5' RACE reads and gives no DNA. In all, the sample yields 85,000 to 130,000 distinct CDR3 sequences. The sequencing sample was made of naive CXCR3+ CD8+ T cells from blood. As to subset: CD45RO-CCR7+CD27+CD95- naive CD8+ T cells expressing CXCR3 (TNR3+). All receptors derive from a human donor in good health. Some clones in this sample may be carry-over from other donors' samples.

This chain connects TRBV6-1 to TRBJ2-1. Looked up from germline, CDR1 is MNHNS and CDR2 is SASEGT. The CDR3 spans 15 residues. The CDR3: CASSEKGDGYNEQFF.

This chain uses TRBV29-1 with TRBJ2-7; TCRdb calls TRBD1, which cannot be checked without DNA. Germline assignment: CDR1 SQVTM and CDR2 ANQGSEA. The CDR3 extends over 14 amino acids. This CDR3 is CSVLARDRFYEQYF.

The chain carries TRBV29-1 and TRBJ2-7; without DNA, the TCRdb call of TRBD1 cannot be checked. The germline CDR1 and CDR2 sequences are SQVTM and ANQGSEA. CDR3 length: 12 amino acids. The CDR3: CSFRDNSYEQYF.

V is TRBV20-1 and J is TRBJ2-7; TCRdb's D gene call, TRBD2, goes unchecked for lack of DNA. Germline CDR1 and CDR2: DFQATT and SNEGSKA (reference sequence). The CDR3 spans 15 residues. CDR3 loop: CSASPLLADSYEQYF.

V gene TRBV29-1 combines with J gene TRBJ1-1. The CDR3 is 13 amino acids. Germline CDR1 and CDR2: SQVTM and ANQGSEA. The CDR3 loop is CSVDDTDNTEAFF.

The V gene is TRBV2, the J gene TRBJ2-1; the D gene TCRdb calls, TRBD2, cannot be checked with no DNA. This CDR3 contains 15 residues. Per the germline V gene, CDR1 is SNHLY and CDR2 is FYNNEI. CDR3 sequence reads: CASRDLAGGNNEQFF.

The chain uses TRBV29-1 and TRBJ2-7. CDR3 size: 12 residues. From germline, CDR1 is SQVTM and CDR2 ANQGSEA. CDR3 amino acids: CSAVGESYEQYF.

The CDR3 region is CASSQDTGLVPNTEAFF. J is TRBJ1-1 and V is TRBV3-1; as DNA is missing, the TRBD1 call by TCRdb cannot be tested. Germline lookup yields CDR1 LGHDT and CDR2 YNNKEL (reference sequence). This CDR3 has 17 amino acids.

J is TRBJ2-2 and V is TRBV7-9; the TCRdb call, TRBD1, lacks DNA for checking. The CDR3 spans 16 residues. Germline CDR1 reads SEHNR; CDR2 reads FQNEAQ (reference sequence). CDR3 residues: CASSPKDRGESGELFF.

This chain links TRBV7-9 with TRBJ2-1. CDR1 SEHNR and CDR2 FQNEAQ come from the germline V gene (reference sequence). This CDR3 region has 13 residues. The CDR3 protein is CASSLAFSNEQFF. Looking up the rest from reference TRBV7-9 and TRBJ2-1 gives the full variable domain: DTGVSQNPRHKITKRGQNVTFRCDPISEHNRLYWYRQTLGQGPEFLTYFQNEAQLEKSRLLSDRFSAERPKGSFSTLEIQRTEQGDSAMYLCASSLAFSNEQFFGPGTRLTVL.

The V and J genes are TRBV7-9 and TRBJ2-5; there is no DNA to check the TCRdb D call of TRBD2. Germline V gene data show CDR1 as SEHNR and CDR2 as FQNEAQ (reference sequence). The length of the CDR3 is 16 residues. CDR3 residues: CASSLPRGAGQETQYF.

This chain links TRBV10-1 with TRBJ2-1; TCRdb picks TRBD2, but there is no DNA to check that call. The CDR3 covers 18 residues. Germline values: CDR1 WNHNN, CDR2 SYGVQD (reference sequence). CDR3 in amino acids: CASRRLGMRASSYNEQFF.